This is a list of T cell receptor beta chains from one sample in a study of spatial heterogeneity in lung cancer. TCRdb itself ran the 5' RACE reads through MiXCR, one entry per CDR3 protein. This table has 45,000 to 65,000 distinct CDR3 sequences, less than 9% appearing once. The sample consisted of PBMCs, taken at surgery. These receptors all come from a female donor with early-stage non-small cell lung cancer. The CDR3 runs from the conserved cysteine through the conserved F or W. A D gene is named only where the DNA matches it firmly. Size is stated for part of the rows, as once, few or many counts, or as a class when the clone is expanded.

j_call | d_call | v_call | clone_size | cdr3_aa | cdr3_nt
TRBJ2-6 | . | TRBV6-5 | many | CASRPGAGANVLTF | TGTGCCAGCAGACCGGGGGCTGGGGCCAACGTCCTGACTTTC
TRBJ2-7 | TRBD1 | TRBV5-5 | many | CASSLGTGRRYEQYF | TGTGCCAGCAGCCTAGGGACAGGGCGGCGGTACGAGCAGTACTTC
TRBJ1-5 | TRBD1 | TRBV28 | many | CASSPLGTGVGQPQHF | TGTGCCAGCAGTCCACTAGGGACAGGGGTCGGTCAGCCCCAGCATTTT
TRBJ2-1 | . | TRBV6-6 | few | CASSYRQEQFF | TGTGCCAGCAGCTACCGACAGGAGCAGTTCTTC
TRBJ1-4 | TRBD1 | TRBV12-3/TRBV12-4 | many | CASSSGTVGLNEKLFF | TGTGCCAGCAGTTCCGGGACAGTCGGGCTTAATGAAAAACTGTTTTTT
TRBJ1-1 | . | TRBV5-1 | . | CASSSGKIMNTEAFF | TGTGCCAGCAGCTCCGGAAAAATAATGAACACTGAAGCTTTCTTT
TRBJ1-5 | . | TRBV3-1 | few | CASSQGVGARGQPQHF | TGTGCCAGCAGCCAAGGTGTGGGGGCCAGAGGGCAGCCCCAGCATTTT
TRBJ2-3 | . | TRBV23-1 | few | CAIGTNTQYF | TGCGCCATCGGGACAAATACGCAGTATTTT
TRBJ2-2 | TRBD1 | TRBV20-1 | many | CSARGQGSFTGELFF | TGCAGTGCTAGGGGACAGGGGAGTTTCACCGGGGAGCTGTTTTTT
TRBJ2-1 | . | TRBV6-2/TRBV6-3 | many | CASRRTVNNEQFF | TGTGCCAGCAGACGGACAGTGAACAATGAGCAGTTCTTC
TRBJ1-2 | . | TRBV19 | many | CASSGVPPGFGYTF | TGTGCCAGTAGTGGGGTCCCACCGGGGTTTGGCTACACCTTC
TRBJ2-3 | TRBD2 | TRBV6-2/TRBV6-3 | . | CASSYRDYGTDTQYF | TGTGCCAGCAGTTACCGGGACTATGGCACAGATACGCAGTATTTT
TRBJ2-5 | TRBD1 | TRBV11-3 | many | CASSLGGTEQETQYF | TGTGCCAGCAGCTTAGGGGGGACAGAACAAGAGACCCAGTACTTC
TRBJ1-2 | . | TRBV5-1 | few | CASSLSTQNYGYTF | TGCGCCAGCAGCTTGTCGACACAGAACTATGGCTACACCTTC
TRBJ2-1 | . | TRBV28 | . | CASSFRVYNEQFF | TGTGCCAGCAGTTTCAGGGTATACAATGAGCAGTTCTTC
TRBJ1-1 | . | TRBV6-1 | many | CASQGLGTEAFF | TGTGCCAGCCAGGGGCTGGGAACTGAAGCTTTCTTT
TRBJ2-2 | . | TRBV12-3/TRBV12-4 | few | CASRRTYTNTGELFF | TGTGCCAGCAGGAGGACATATACGAACACCGGGGAGCTGTTTTTT
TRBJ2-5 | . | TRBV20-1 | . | CSARDLGREETQYF | TGCAGTGCTAGAGATCTAGGCAGAGAAGAGACCCAGTACTTC
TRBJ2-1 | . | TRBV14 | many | CASSQDRRGEQFF | TGTGCCAGCAGCCAAGATCGTAGGGGTGAGCAGTTCTTC
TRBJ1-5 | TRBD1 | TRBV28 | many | CASSAGQPYQPQHF | TGTGCCAGCAGTGCGGGACAGCCTTATCAGCCCCAGCATTTT
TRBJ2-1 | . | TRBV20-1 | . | CSARAGASNEQFF | TGCAGTGCTAGAGCGGGGGCCAGCAATGAGCAGTTCTTC
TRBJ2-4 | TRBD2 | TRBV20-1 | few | CSSVGLAGGAAKNIQYF | TGCAGCTCCGTGGGCCTAGCGGGGGGAGCAGCCAAAAACATTCAGTACTTC
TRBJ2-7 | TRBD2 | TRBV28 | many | CASSPPGRDEQYF | TGTGCCAGCAGTCCGCCTGGGAGGGACGAGCAGTACTTC
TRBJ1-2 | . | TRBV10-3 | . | CAIRGVPNYGYTF | TGTGCCATCAGGGGGGTGCCTAACTATGGCTACACCTTC
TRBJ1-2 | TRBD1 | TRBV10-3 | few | CAISVPDRALGGYTF | TGTGCCATCAGTGTACCAGACAGGGCCCTAGGCGGCTACACCTTC
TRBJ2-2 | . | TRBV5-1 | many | CASSPTVDTGELFF | TGCGCCAGCAGCCCCACAGTGGACACCGGGGAGCTGTTTTTT